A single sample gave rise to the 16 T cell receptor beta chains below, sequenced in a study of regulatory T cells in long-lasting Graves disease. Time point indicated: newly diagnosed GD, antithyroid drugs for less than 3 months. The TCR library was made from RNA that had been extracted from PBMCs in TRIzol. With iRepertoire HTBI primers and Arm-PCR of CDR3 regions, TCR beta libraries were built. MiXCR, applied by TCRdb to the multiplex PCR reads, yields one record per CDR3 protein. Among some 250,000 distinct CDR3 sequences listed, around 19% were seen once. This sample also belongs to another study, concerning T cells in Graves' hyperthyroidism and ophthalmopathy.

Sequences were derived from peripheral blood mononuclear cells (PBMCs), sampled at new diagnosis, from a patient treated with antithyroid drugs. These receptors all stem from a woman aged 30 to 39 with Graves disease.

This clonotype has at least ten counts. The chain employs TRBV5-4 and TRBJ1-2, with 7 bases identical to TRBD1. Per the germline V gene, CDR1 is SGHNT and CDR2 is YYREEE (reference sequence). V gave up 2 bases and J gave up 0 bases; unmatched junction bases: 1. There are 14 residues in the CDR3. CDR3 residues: CASSFGQANYGYTF. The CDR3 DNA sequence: TGTGCCAGCAGCTTCGGACAGGCTAACTATGGCTACACCTTC.

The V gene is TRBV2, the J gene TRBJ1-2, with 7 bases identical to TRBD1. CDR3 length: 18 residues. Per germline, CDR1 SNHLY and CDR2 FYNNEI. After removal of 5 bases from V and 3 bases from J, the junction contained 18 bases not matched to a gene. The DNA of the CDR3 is TGTGCCAGCAGTATTTACAGGGACAGATACATTACCCACTATGGCTACACCTTC. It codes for CASSIYRDRYITHYGYTF.

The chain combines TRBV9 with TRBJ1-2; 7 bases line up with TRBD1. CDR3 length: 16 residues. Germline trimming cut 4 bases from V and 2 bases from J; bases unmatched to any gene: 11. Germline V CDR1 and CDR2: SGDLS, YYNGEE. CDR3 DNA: TGTGCCAGCAGCCCGCCCCCGGGACAGCAGAACTATGGCTACACCTTC. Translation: CASSPPPGQQNYGYTF.

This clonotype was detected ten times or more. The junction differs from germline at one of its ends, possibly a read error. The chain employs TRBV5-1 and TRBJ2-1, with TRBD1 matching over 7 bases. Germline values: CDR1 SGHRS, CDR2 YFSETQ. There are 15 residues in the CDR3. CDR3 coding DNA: TGTGCCAGCAGCCCACAGGGGAGCTCCTACAATGAGCAGTTCTTC. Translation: CASSPQGSSYNEQFF.

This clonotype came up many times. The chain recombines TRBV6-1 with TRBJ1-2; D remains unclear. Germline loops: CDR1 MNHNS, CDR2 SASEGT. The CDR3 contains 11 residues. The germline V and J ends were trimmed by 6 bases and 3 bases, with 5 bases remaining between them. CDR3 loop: CASSLDYGYTF. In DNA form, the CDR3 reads TGTGCCAGCAGCCTTGACTATGGCTACACCTTC.

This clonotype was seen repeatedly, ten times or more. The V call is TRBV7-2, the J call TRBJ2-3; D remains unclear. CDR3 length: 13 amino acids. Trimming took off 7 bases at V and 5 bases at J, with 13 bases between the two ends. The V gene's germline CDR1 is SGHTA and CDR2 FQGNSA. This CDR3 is CASTLQPRDTQYF. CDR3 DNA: TGTGCCAGCACCCTCCAGCCCCGAGATACGCAGTATTTT.

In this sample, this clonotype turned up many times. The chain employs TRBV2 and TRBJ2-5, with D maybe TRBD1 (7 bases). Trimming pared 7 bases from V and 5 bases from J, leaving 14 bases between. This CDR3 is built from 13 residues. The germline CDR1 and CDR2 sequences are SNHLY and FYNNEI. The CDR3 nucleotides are TGTGCCAGCAAGGAGGGGGCGCGGGAGACCCAGTACTTC. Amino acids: CASKEGARETQYF.

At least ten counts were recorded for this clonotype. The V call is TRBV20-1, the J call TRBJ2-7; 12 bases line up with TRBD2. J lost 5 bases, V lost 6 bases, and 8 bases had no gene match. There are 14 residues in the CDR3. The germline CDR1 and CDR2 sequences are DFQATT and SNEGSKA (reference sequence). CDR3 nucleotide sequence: TGCAGTGCCAGGGGACTAGCGGGCTTCCACGAGCAGTACTTC. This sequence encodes CSARGLAGFHEQYF.

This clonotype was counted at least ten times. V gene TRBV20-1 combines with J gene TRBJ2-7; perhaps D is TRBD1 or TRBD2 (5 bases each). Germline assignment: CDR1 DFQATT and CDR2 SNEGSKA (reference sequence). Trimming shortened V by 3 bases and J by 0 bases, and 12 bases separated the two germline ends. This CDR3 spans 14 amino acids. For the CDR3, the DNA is TGCAGTGCTAGTCCGGGGACGAGCTCCTACGAGCAGTACTTC. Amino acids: CSASPGTSSYEQYF.

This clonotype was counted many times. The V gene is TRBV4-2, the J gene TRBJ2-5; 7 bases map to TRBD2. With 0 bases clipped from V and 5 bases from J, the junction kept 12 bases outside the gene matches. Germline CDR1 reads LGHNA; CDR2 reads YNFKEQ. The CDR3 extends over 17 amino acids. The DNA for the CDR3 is TGTGCCAGCAGCCAAGAGGCGTACGGGGGGTCGGGGGAGACCCAGTACTTC. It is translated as CASSQEAYGGSGETQYF.

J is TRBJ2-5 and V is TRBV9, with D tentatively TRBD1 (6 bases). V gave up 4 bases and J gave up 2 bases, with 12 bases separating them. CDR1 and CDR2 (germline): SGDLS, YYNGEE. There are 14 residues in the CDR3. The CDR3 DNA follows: TGTGCCAGCAGCACGAGGGACATACAAGAGACCCAGTACTTC. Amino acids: CASSTRDIQETQYF.

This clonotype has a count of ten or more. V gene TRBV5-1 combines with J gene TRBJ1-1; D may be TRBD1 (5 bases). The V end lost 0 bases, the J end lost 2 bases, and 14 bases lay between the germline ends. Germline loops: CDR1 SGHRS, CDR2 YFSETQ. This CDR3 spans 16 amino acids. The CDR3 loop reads CASSLVTGVHNTEAFF. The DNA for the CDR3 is TGCGCCAGCAGCTTGGTAACAGGAGTGCACAACACTGAAGCTTTCTTT.

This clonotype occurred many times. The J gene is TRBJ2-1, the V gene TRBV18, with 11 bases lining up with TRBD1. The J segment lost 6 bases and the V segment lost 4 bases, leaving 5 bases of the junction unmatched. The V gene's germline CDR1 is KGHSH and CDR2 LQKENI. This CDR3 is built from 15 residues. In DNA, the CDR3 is TGTGCCAGCTCACTTCCCGGGACAGGGGGCAATGAGCAGTTCTTC. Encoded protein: CASSLPGTGGNEQFF.

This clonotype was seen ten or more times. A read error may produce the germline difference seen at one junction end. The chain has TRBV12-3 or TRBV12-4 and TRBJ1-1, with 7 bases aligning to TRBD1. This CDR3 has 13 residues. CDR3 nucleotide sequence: TGTGCCGGCACCGTGGACAGGAACCCTGAAGCTTTCTTT. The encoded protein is CAGTVDRNPEAFF.

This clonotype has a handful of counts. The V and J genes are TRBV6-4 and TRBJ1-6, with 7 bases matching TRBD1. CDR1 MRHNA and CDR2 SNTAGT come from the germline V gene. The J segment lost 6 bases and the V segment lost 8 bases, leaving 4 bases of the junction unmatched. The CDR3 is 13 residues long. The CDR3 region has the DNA TGTGCCAGCGCGACAGGGTCTAATTCACCCCTCCACTTT. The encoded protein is CASATGSNSPLHF.

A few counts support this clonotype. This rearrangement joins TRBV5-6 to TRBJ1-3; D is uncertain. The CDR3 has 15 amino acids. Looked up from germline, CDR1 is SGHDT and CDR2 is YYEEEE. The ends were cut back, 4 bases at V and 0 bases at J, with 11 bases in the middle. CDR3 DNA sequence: TGTGCCAGCAGCCTCGTCGAAGCCTCTGGAAACACCATATATTTT. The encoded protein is CASSLVEASGNTIYF.